These 14 T cell receptor beta chains originate from one sample sequenced in a study of cytomegalovirus exposure and HLA in healthy donors (dated by TCRdb to the late 2010s). Library construction relied on the immunoSEQ multiplex PCR assay. A mixture of 60 forward primers for TCR Vbeta segments and 13 reverse primers for TCR Jbeta segments was used in the multiplex PCR. Entries here come from immuneACCESS through TCRdb and include only in-frame sequences with V and J called. Some clones fail to appear in such tables; in the studies checked, an unresolved V gene covers under half of the shortfall, and the cause of the remainder is unknown. In this sample the table shows over 150,000 clones, around 80% of which occur a single time. The biggest ten clones account for less than 1.5% of the sample. The sequenced material came from PBMCs. These receptors were obtained from a woman in her 30s in good health and CMV-seropositive.

This clone was seen more than once but under ten times. The chain employs TRBV28 and TRBJ2-7; TRBD2 agrees at 10 bases. CDR1 is MDHEN, CDR2 SYDVKM, per germline. The CDR3 loop spans 15 amino acids. J was trimmed by 5 bases and V by 2 bases; bases with no gene match: 6. CDR3 in amino acids: CASSLPSGRGDEQYF. DNA of the CDR3: TGTGCCAGCAGTTTACCGAGCGGGAGGGGGGACGAGCAGTACTTC.

This sequence joins TRBV11-2 and TRBJ1-5; 7 bases fit TRBD1. The CDR3 runs 17 residues. Losses at the gene ends were 4 bases for V and 3 bases for J; bases not matched to a gene: 12. Germline assignment: CDR1 SGHAT and CDR2 FQNNGV. The CDR3 region has the DNA TGTGCCAGCAGCTGGGGGACAGCGGCAAGACCCAATCAGCCCCAGCATTTT. The encoded protein is CASSWGTAARPNQPQHF.

The chain has TRBV28 and TRBJ2-5, with D possibly TRBD1 on 6 matching bases. This CDR3 comprises 17 residues. Germline V CDR1 and CDR2: MDHEN, SYDVKM. Trimming stripped 9 bases from V and 4 bases from J, with 27 bases between. CDR3 amino acids: CASKPPPNRESPETQYF. As DNA, the CDR3 is TGTGCCAGTAAACCTCCCCCGAACAGGGAGTCGCCAGAGACCCAGTACTTC.

This clone was counted a few times. The rearrangement joins TRBV6-5 to TRBJ1-2, with D perhaps matching TRBD1 (5 bases). The germline V gene encodes CDR1 MNHEY and CDR2 SVGAGI. The CDR3 is 14 amino acids. V was pared by 6 bases and J by 4 bases, with 15 bases between. Here the CDR3 DNA reads TGTGCCAGCAGGGCCCCGGGGGGAAGCTATGGCTACACCTTC. It specifies CASRAPGGSYGYTF.

The chain links TRBV19 to TRBJ1-3; D may be TRBD1 (6 bases). Germline V gene lookup returns CDR1 LNHDA and CDR2 SQIVND (reference sequence). The CDR3 extends over 16 amino acids. V lost 6 bases and J 0 bases, leaving 15 bases between the germline ends. The CDR3 DNA sequence: TGTGCCAGTAGGACGCGACAGGCCCTCTCTGGAAACACCATATATTTT. Translation: CASRTRQALSGNTIYF.

This clone was counted only a few times. The CDR3 sequence: CAIGGIAGSTDTQYF. CDR3 in DNA: TGTGCCATCGGGGGGATAGCGGGGTCCACAGATACGCAGTATTTT. The gene calls are TRBV10-3 and TRBJ2-3, with 8 positions matching TRBD2. Germline V gene data show CDR1 as ENHRY and CDR2 as SYGVKD. The CDR3 loop spans 15 amino acids. V lost 8 bases and J lost 2; bases outside the gene matches: 9.

Only one count was recorded for this clone. The chain combines TRBV7-2 with TRBJ2-3, with unresolved D. The germline V gene has CDR1 SGHTA and CDR2 FQGNSA. The CDR3 contains 14 residues. The V end lost 2 bases, the J end lost 3 bases, and 9 bases lay between the germline ends. The CDR3 region has the DNA TGTGCCAGCAGCTTATCCCAGGCGACAGATACGCAGTATTTT. It yields the protein CASSLSQATDTQYF.

This sequence joins TRBV5-1 and TRBJ2-2; tentative D call: TRBD1 (6 bases). Trimming took off 3 bases at V and 4 bases at J, with 7 bases between the two ends. The CDR3 sequence is 13 residues long. CDR1 SGHRS and CDR2 YFSETQ come from the germline V gene. The CDR3 nucleotides are TGCGCCAGCAGCTCACAGGGCACCGGGGAGCTGTTTTTT. Its protein product is CASSSQGTGELFF.

This clone was seen more than once but under ten times. The chain recombines TRBV28 with TRBJ2-7, with TRBD1 matching 8 bases. The CDR3 consists of 13 residues. CDR1 and CDR2 from the germline V gene are MDHEN and SYDVKM. V dropped 8 bases and J dropped 4; count of bases not matched to a gene: 7. The CDR3 DNA follows: TGTGCCAGCGGGAGGACAGGGAGTTACGAGCAGTACTTC. Translating it yields CASGRTGSYEQYF.

The chain couples TRBV6-1 to TRBJ2-1, with 10 bases that match TRBD2. The junction had 3 bases not matched to a gene; V was cut back by 6 bases and J by 4 bases. Germline values: CDR1 MNHNS, CDR2 SASEGT. CDR3 length equals 14 residues. CDR3 sequence reads: CASSGLADYNEQFF. The CDR3 DNA follows: TGTGCCAGCAGCGGACTAGCGGATTACAATGAGCAGTTCTTC.

This clone was found a few times. The V call is TRBV11-2, the J call TRBJ1-1, with 8 bases that match TRBD1. The CDR3 has 15 residues. V trimming: 3 bases; J trimming: 3 bases; junction bases outside the gene matches: 6. Per the germline V gene, CDR1 is SGHAT and CDR2 is FQNNGV. The CDR3 DNA reads TGTGCCAGCAGCTTCAGGGGGCAGGGGGACACTGAAGCTTTCTTT. Translating it yields CASSFRGQGDTEAFF. Variable domain in full (rest from reference TRBV11-2 and TRBJ1-1): EAGVAQSPRYKIIEKRQSVAFWCNPISGHATLYWYQQILGQGPKLLIQFQNNGVVDDSQLPKDRFSAERLKGVDSTLKIQPAKLEDSAVYLCASSFRGQGDTEAFFGQGTRLTVV.

This chain uses TRBV7-2 with TRBJ1-3, with a weak D call TRBD1 (5 bases). The CDR3 length is 17 residues. V was pared by 5 bases and J by 0 bases, with 17 bases between. Germline V lookup: CDR1 SGHTA, CDR2 FQGNSA. Here the CDR3 reads CASSHRGLRGSGNTIYF. CDR3 DNA sequence: TGTGCCAGCAGCCATCGCGGACTAAGGGGCTCTGGAAACACCATATATTTT.

The rearrangement uses TRBV6-5 and TRBJ1-2, with D tentatively TRBD1 (5 bases). CDR3 size: 14 residues. From germline, CDR1 is MNHEY and CDR2 SVGAGI. Trimming shortened V by 2 bases and J by 4 bases, and 11 bases separated the two germline ends. As DNA, the CDR3 is TGTGCCAGCAGTTACCAGGGTCGCAGCTATGGCTACACCTTC. It codes for CASSYQGRSYGYTF.

This clone was counted only a few times. The rearrangement joins TRBV30 to TRBJ1-2; a weak D match, TRBD1 (5 bases). V was shortened by 2 bases and J by 11 bases, with 15 bases between the two germline ends. CDR3 length: 12 residues. CDR1 and CDR2 (germline): GTSNPN, SVGIG (reference sequence). CDR3 sequence reads: CAWSPVGRGYTF. Written as DNA, the CDR3 is TGTGCCTGGAGTCCCGTAGGTAGGGGATACACCTTC. The complete variable domain, with remaining parts taken from reference TRBV30 and TRBJ1-2, reads SQTIHQWPATLVQPVGSPLSLECTVEGTSNPNLYWYRQAAGRGLQLLFYSVGIGQISSEVPQNLSASRPQDRQFILSSKKLLLSDSGFYLCAWSPVGRGYTFGSGTRLTVV.